These 13 T cell receptor beta chains were sequenced from one sample in a study of monozygotic twins with inflammatory bowel disease. TCRdb re-called the 5' RACE reads and gives one entry per CDR3 protein, without DNA. The specimen's table records about 330,000 distinct CDR3 sequences. The sequencing input was blood. These receptors came from a human donor with ulcerative colitis or Crohn's disease, or a healthy co-twin of an affected twin (not recorded which).

The chain couples TRBV27 to TRBJ2-7; TCRdb gives TRBD1 as the D gene, but with no DNA this cannot be confirmed. CDR1 is MNHEY and CDR2 is SMNVEV in the germline V gene (reference sequence). This CDR3 region has 16 residues. The CDR3 protein is CASSSPPGTGPHEQYF.

This chain joins TRBV15 and TRBJ2-1; TCRdb returns TRBD2, unconfirmable since there is no DNA. CDR3 length: 16 amino acids. The germline V gene has CDR1 LNHNV and CDR2 YYDKDF (reference sequence). The CDR3 here is CATSRAGGVGQYEQFF.

The chain combines TRBV4-1 with TRBJ2-5; TCRdb's D call of TRBD1 is untestable without DNA. This CDR3 has 15 residues. The germline V gene has CDR1 MGHRA and CDR2 YSYEKL. The CDR3 reads CASSQDAGSGETQYF.

CDR3 sequence reads: CSARQKYRGFNQPQHF. The chain uses TRBV20-1 and TRBJ1-5; TCRdb indicates TRBD1, and absent DNA this call remains unverified. The CDR3 covers 16 residues. Germline CDR1 DFQATT, CDR2 SNEGSKA (reference sequence).

J is TRBJ1-5 and V is TRBV29-1; the TCRdb D gene call, TRBD1, has no DNA to confirm it. Germline values: CDR1 SQVTM, CDR2 ANQGSEA. This CDR3 comprises 12 residues. CDR3 in amino acids: CSAGERNQPQHF.

The chain recombines TRBV20-1 with TRBJ2-7; TCRdb designates TRBD1, a call that cannot be tested without DNA. The CDR3 has 12 residues. Germline V gene data show CDR1 as DFQATT and CDR2 as SNEGSKA (reference sequence). CDR3 loop: CSAKQDLGEQYF.

The chain recombines TRBV3-1 with TRBJ1-1; with no DNA, the TCRdb D assignment of TRBD1 cannot be verified. Germline V lookup: CDR1 LGHDT, CDR2 YNNKEL (reference sequence). The CDR3 totals 15 residues. CDR3 in amino acids: CASSQDTGRDPEAFF.

This chain uses TRBV27 with TRBJ1-5; TCRdb returns TRBD1, unconfirmable since there is no DNA. The CDR3 runs to 16 residues. CDR1 MNHEY and CDR2 SMNVEV come from the germline V gene (reference sequence). The CDR3 sequence: CASSSRQGMGNQPQHF.

This chain links TRBV5-5 with TRBJ1-2; there is no DNA to check the TCRdb D call of TRBD1. In germline, CDR1 is SGHKS, CDR2 YYEKEE (reference sequence). CDR3 length: 15 residues. The CDR3 sequence is CASSPTQDRGNGYTF.

The chain has TRBV28 and TRBJ1-3. Germline V gene data show CDR1 as MDHEN and CDR2 as SYDVKM. The CDR3 length is 16 residues. CDR3 region: CATTPKGVYSGNTIYF.

J is TRBJ2-1 and V is TRBV6-2 or TRBV6-3; TCRdb returns TRBD2, unconfirmable since there is no DNA. Germline V gene data show CDR1 as MNHEY and CDR2 as SVGEGT. There are 17 residues in the CDR3. The CDR3 spells CASSYQVAGGLPNEQFF.

The chain has TRBV5-1 and TRBJ2-2; TCRdb's assignment of TRBD2 cannot be checked, as there is no DNA. Germline V gene sequence: CDR1 SGHRS, CDR2 YFSETQ. This CDR3 is 17 amino acids long. CDR3: CASSLTKGLANTGELFF.

The rearrangement links TRBV20-1 to TRBJ1-1. Germline lookup yields CDR1 DFQATT and CDR2 SNEGSKA (reference sequence). The CDR3 extends over 17 amino acids. The CDR3 sequence: CSAHTGAPGSLNTEAFF.